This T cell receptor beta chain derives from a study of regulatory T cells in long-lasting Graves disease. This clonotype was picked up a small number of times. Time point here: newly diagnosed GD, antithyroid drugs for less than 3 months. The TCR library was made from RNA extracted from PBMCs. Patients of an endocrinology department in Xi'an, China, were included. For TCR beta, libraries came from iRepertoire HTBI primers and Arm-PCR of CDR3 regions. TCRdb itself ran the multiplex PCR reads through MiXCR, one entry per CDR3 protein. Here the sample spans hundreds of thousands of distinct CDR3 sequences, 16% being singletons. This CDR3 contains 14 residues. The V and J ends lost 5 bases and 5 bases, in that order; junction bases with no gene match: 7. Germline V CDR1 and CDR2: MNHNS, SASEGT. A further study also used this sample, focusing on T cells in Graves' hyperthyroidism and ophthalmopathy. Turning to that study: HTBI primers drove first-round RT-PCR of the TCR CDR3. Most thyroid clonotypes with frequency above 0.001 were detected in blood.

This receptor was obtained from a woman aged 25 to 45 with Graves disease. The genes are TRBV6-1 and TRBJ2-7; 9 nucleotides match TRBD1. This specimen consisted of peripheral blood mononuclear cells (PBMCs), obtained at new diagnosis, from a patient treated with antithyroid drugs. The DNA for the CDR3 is TGTGCCAGCAGTACGCGGACAGGGGTCCACGAGCAGTACTTC. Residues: CASSTRTGVHEQYF.